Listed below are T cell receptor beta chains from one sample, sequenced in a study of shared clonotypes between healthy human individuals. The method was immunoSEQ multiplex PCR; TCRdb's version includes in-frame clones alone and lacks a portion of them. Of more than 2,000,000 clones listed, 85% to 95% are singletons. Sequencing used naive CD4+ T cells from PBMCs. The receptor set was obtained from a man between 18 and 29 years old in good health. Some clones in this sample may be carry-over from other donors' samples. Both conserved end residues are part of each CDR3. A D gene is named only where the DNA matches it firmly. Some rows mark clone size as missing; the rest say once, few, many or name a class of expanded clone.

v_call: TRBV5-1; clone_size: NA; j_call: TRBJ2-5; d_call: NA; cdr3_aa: CASRQKETQYF; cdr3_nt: TGCGCCAGCAGACAAAAAGAGACCCAGTACTTC
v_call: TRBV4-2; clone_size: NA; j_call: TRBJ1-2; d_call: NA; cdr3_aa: CASSQVAGRNYGYTF; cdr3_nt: TGTGCCAGCAGCCAAGTAGCGGGACGGAACTATGGCTACACCTTC
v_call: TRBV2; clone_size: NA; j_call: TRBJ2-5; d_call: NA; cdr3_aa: CASRSRSQGETQYF; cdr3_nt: TGTGCCAGCAGAAGCCGGTCACAGGGCGAGACCCAGTACTTC
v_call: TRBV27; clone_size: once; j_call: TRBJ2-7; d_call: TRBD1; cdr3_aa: CASSYRDRGPYEQYF; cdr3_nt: TGTGCCAGCAGCTACCGGGACAGGGGTCCCTACGAGCAGTACTTC
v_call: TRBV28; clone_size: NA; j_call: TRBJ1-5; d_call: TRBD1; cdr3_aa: CASRNTGTGGRVGNQPQHF; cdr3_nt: TGTGCCAGCAGGAATACCGGGACAGGGGGCCGTGTTGGCAATCAGCCCCAGCATTTT
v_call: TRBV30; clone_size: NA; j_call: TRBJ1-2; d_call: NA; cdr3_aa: CAWSPLGNYGYTF; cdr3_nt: TGTGCCTGGAGTCCACTGGGGAACTATGGCTACACCTTC
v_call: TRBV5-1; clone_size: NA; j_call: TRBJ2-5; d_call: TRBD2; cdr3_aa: CASSPLSGRAEGTQYF; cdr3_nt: TGCGCCAGCAGCCCCCTAAGCGGGAGGGCCGAGGGGACCCAGTACTTC
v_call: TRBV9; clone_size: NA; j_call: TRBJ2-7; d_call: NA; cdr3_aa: CASSLTSGSYEQYF; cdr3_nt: TGTGCCAGCAGCCTGACGAGCGGCTCCTACGAGCAGTACTTC
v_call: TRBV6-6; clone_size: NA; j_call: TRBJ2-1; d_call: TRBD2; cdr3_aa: CASSVAGRPGLASFF; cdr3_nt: TGTGCCAGCAGTGTCGCGGGACGTCCGGGACTAGCTTCGTTCTTC
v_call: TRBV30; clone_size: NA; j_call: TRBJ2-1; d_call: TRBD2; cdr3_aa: CAWSLTSGYNEQFF; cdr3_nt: TGTGCCTGGAGTCTTACTAGCGGGTATAATGAGCAGTTCTTC